One and the same sample provided the 7 T cell receptor beta chains below, sequenced in a study of vaccination effects on CD4 cells after COVID-19. Cells that had been cultured for nine to eleven days were the source of isolated CD4+ T cells. Their cognate antigens are unknown. Sequencing used immunoSEQ multiplex PCR; TCRdb keeps in-frame clones, though not all of them. In the table there are 35,000 to 40,000 clones, 65% to 80% of which are singletons. The material sequenced was CD4+ T cells from PBMCs cultured without peptide, taken before COVID-19 vaccination. All receptors derive from a human donor who received a COVID-19 vaccine.

The chain couples TRBV6-5 to TRBJ2-7; D tentatively reads TRBD1 or TRBD2 (5 bases each). Germline CDR1 MNHEY, CDR2 SVGAGI. The CDR3 loop spans 14 amino acids. The V gene lost 7 bases and the J gene lost 6 bases, with 19 bases spanning the gap. CDR3 sequence (DNA): TGTGCCAGCAACGGGGCGGGCCCGAAGGGCGAGCAGTACTTC. Translation gives CASNGAGPKGEQYF.

The chain carries TRBV5-5 and TRBJ2-3; D is undetermined. The CDR3 covers 13 residues. The germline CDR1 and CDR2 sequences are SGHKS and YYEKEE (reference sequence). The V gene lost 0 bases and the J gene lost 5 bases, with 7 bases spanning the gap. The DNA of the CDR3 is TGTGCCAGCAGCTTGGAATCGAGAGATACGCAGTATTTT. It yields the protein CASSLESRDTQYF. Full variable domain (rest looked up from reference TRBV5-5 and TRBJ2-3): DAGVTQSPTHLIKTRGQQVTLRCSPISGHKSVSWYQQVLGQGPQFIFQYYEKEERGRGNFPDRFSARQFPNYSSELNVNALLLGDSALYLCASSLESRDTQYFGPGTRLTVL.

There are a few counts of this clone. This rearrangement joins TRBV29-1 to TRBJ1-1; D call uncertain. CDR3 length: 15 amino acids. The V gene lost 0 bases and the J gene lost 1 base, with 12 bases spanning the gap. Germline lookup yields CDR1 SQVTM and CDR2 ANQGSEA. CDR3 nucleotide sequence: TGCAGCGTTGAAGATTGGGCCCCGACGAACACTGAAGCTTTCTTT. Translation gives CSVEDWAPTNTEAFF.

The rearrangement uses TRBV10-3 and TRBJ1-2; D remains ambiguous. Germline CDR1 and CDR2: ENHRY and SYGVKD. The CDR3 length is 11 residues. V was cut by 5 bases and J by 7 bases, with 8 bases left in between. The CDR3 sequence: CAISNPLGYTF. The CDR3 DNA reads as TGTGCCATCAGTAACCCTCTTGGCTACACCTTC.

CDR3 bases: TGTGCCAGCAGTTACGGGGTAGAGAACACTGAAGCTTTCTTT. Protein: CASSYGVENTEAFF. The rearrangement joins TRBV6-2 or TRBV6-3 to TRBJ1-1, with D uncertain. Germline-derived CDR1 and CDR2 are MNHEY and SVGEGT. The CDR3 spans 14 residues. V lost 2 bases and J lost 1, with 8 bases in between.

J is TRBJ2-1 and V is TRBV5-1; TRBD1 is a possible D gene (6 bases). Trimming removed 5 bases at V and 4 bases at J, with 10 bases between. Per the germline V gene, CDR1 is SGHRS and CDR2 is YFSETQ. The CDR3 loop spans 13 amino acids. Here the CDR3 reads CASSPGTYNEQFF. CDR3 DNA: TGCGCCAGCAGTCCCGGGACATACAATGAGCAGTTCTTC.

This chain links TRBV7-2 with TRBJ2-5; 7 bases align to TRBD2. The CDR3 runs to 13 residues. Germline lookup yields CDR1 SGHTA and CDR2 FQGNSA. V was clipped by 5 bases and J by 5 bases; unmatched bases: 5. The CDR3 region has the DNA TGTGCCAGCAGCGTGGGAGGGAGGGAGACCCAGTACTTC. Residues: CASSVGGRETQYF. Based on the CDR3 plus reference TRBV7-2 and TRBJ2-5, the full variable domain is GAGVSQSPSNKVTEKGKDVELRCDPISGHTALYWYRQSLGQGLEFLIYFQGNSAPDKSGLPSDRFSAERTGGSVSTLTIQRTQQEDSAVYLCASSVGGRETQYFGPGTRLLVL.